Presented here are 2 T cell receptor beta chains from one specimen sequenced in a study of glioma-infiltrating T cells after dendritic cell vaccination. The assay was immunoSEQ multiplex PCR, and TCRdb's table has in-frame clones only and misses some. Of approximately 100,000 clones listed, about 80% are singletons. This material consisted of blood, taken before dendritic cell vaccination. The source is a human donor with glioblastoma.

The chain combines TRBV6-5 with TRBJ2-3; 7 bases align to TRBD2. The CDR3 sequence is 15 residues long. V gave up 4 bases and J gave up 4 bases; unmatched junction bases: 8. Per the germline V gene, CDR1 is MNHEY and CDR2 is SVGAGI. The CDR3 DNA reads as TGTGCCAGCAGTTCTTGGGGAGGGAGGCCAGATACGCAGTATTTT. This codes for CASSSWGGRPDTQYF.

Written as DNA, the CDR3 is TGTGCCAGCAGTCAGAGACGGACTAGCGGGGTCACAGATACGCAGTATTTT. Encoded protein: CASSQRRTSGVTDTQYF. This rearrangement joins TRBV27 to TRBJ2-3, with 12 positions matching TRBD2. The CDR3 is 17 amino acids. From germline, CDR1 is MNHEY and CDR2 SMNVEV (reference sequence). V gave up 5 bases and J gave up 2 bases; unmatched junction bases: 8.